This T cell receptor (beta chain) was profiled in a study of blood T cell repertoires in COVID-19. Looked up from germline, CDR1 is KGHSH and CDR2 is LQKENI. V was trimmed by 4 bases and J by 0 bases, leaving 19 bases between them. The CDR3 is 17 amino acids. Profiled with immunoSEQ multiplex PCR; TCRdb holds only in-frame clones, not every one. Of nearly 300,000 clones in the sample, approximately 88% were seen once. The gene calls are TRBV18 and TRBJ2-7; the D gene is possibly TRBD2 (5 bases). The sequenced sample was peripheral blood. The origin of this receptor is a woman under 40 who had recovered from COVID-19. The CDR3 sequence: CASSLGLGKSSSYEQYF. The CDR3 DNA sequence: TGTGCCAGCTCACTTGGACTGGGGAAATCTAGCTCCTACGAGCAGTACTTC.